Each of the 6 T cell receptor beta chains below was sequenced from the same sample in a study of Ad26.COV2.S vaccination and SARS-CoV-2 variants. Measured with immunoSEQ multiplex PCR; TCRdb has only the in-frame clones, and not every one. The table records 440,000 or so clones, around 90% of them present only once. Treatment noted: around 19 received Ad26.COV2.S at low or high dose, single or two shots; about 5 received placebo; per-sample allocation not given. Specimen acquisition occurred on day 63 following the initial vaccine or placebo injection. The sample here was peripheral blood, taken in a trial of Ad26.COV2.S vaccine versus placebo. These receptors were taken from a person between 18 and 65 years old who received the Ad26.COV2.S COVID-19 vaccine or a placebo.

The chain joins TRBV30 to TRBJ1-4; TRBD1 is a possible D gene (6 bases). Germline V gene lookup returns CDR1 GTSNPN and CDR2 SVGIG (reference sequence). Trimming cost V 2 bases and J 8 bases, with 12 bases left between them. This CDR3 spans 13 amino acids. The CDR3 DNA reads TGTGCCTGGAGTATTGGGGGCGAGGAAAAACTGTTTTTT. Protein: CAWSIGGEEKLFF.

The chain carries TRBV13 and TRBJ2-1, with D perhaps matching TRBD2 (5 bases). V was cut by 5 bases and J by 9 bases, with 20 bases left in between. CDR3 length equals 15 residues. Germline V gene lookup returns CDR1 PRHDT and CDR2 FYEKMQ (reference sequence). The CDR3 loop reads CASSQRRTRGPEQFF. The DNA for the CDR3 is TGTGCCAGCAGCCAAAGGAGGACCCGGGGTCCTGAGCAGTTCTTC.

The V and J genes are TRBV6-2 or TRBV6-3 and TRBJ1-1, with a possible D match to TRBD1 (5 bases). Trimming took 0 bases from V and 2 from J, leaving 13 bases between them. CDR3 length: 16 amino acids. From germline, CDR1 is MNHEY and CDR2 SVGEGT. The CDR3 coding sequence is TGTGCCAGCAGTTACTCCCCCCGCGGGGGTAACACTGAAGCTTTCTTT. Encoded protein: CASSYSPRGGNTEAFF.

The CDR3 region has the DNA TGTGCCAGCAGTATCGGTGGAAACACCATATATTTT. This encodes CASSIGGNTIYF. The chain uses TRBV25-1 and TRBJ1-3; D gene uncertain. Per germline, CDR1 MGHDK and CDR2 SYGVNS. The CDR3 runs to 12 residues. V shed 5 bases and J shed 3 bases, with 5 bases lying between them.

The gene calls are TRBV29-1 and TRBJ1-4; no definite D call. V shed 6 bases and J shed 3 bases, with 14 bases lying between them. There are 14 residues in the CDR3. Germline-derived CDR1 and CDR2 are SQVTM and ANQGSEA. The CDR3 loop is CSVLEGSANEKLFF. In DNA, the CDR3 is TGCAGCGTCCTAGAGGGAAGTGCTAATGAAAAACTGTTTTTT.

This chain connects TRBV5-1 to TRBJ2-3, with TRBD1 as a possible D gene (5 bases). The germline V and J ends were trimmed by 2 bases and 4 bases, with 8 bases remaining between them. The germline gives CDR1 SGHRS, CDR2 YFSETQ. This CDR3 contains 13 residues. The CDR3 coding sequence is TGCGCCAGCAGCTTAGGGGAAGCAGATACGCAGTATTTT. This codes for CASSLGEADTQYF.